These 18 T cell receptor beta chains originate from one sample sequenced in a study of beta chain features in type 1 diabetes. The investigators reverse transcribed all of the isolated RNA, so they sequenced expressed TCRB transcripts. Libraries were prepared by immunoSEQ multiplex PCR; TCRdb keeps only in-frame clonotypes and omits some of them. The top ten hold about 0.6% of the sample, which has 130,000 or so clones, about 9.7% seen once. Sequences were obtained from central memory CD4+ T cells from blood. All receptors come from a woman between 40 and 50 years old in good health.

This clone was observed a handful of times. V usage is TRBV7-2 and J usage is TRBJ1-1, with D possibly being TRBD1 (6 bases). Germline CDR1 reads SGHTA; CDR2 reads FQGNSA. The CDR3 contains 14 residues. V was trimmed by 5 bases and J by 7 bases, leaving 17 bases between them. CDR3: CASSPRQETNEAFF. Here the CDR3 DNA reads TGTGCCAGCAGCCCCCGACAGGAGACTAATGAAGCTTTCTTT.

This clone was observed a few times. The gene calls are TRBV6-4 and TRBJ2-6, with D maybe TRBD2 (6 bases). The germline V gene has CDR1 MRHNA and CDR2 SNTAGT. The V and J ends lost 7 bases and 2 bases respectively, with 15 bases between them. This CDR3 region has 16 residues. The CDR3 coding sequence is TGTGCCAGCATCGGACGAGGGAGGCCTGGGGCCAACGTCCTGACTTTC. Its translation: CASIGRGRPGANVLTF.

This clone was found many times. In DNA, the CDR3 is TGTGCCAGTACCAGCATTGACGCGGGGGATAACAATGAGCAGTTCTTC. Residues: CASTSIDAGDNNEQFF. The V call is TRBV19, the J call TRBJ2-1; 7 positions agree with TRBD2. With 7 bases clipped from V and 5 bases from J, the junction kept 14 bases outside the gene matches. This CDR3 is built from 16 residues. Germline V gives CDR1 LNHDA, CDR2 SQIVND (reference sequence).

This chain joins TRBV28 and TRBJ1-3, with D hard to call. This CDR3 contains 13 residues. Germline V gene sequence: CDR1 MDHEN, CDR2 SYDVKM. Trimming removed 9 bases from V and 0 bases from J, with 9 bases in between. The CDR3 spells CASNGASGNTIYF. CDR3 sequence (DNA): TGTGCCAGTAACGGAGCCTCTGGAAACACCATATATTTT.

This clone showed up many times. J is TRBJ2-7 and V is TRBV5-1, with a weak D call TRBD2 (5 bases). The CDR3 length is 13 residues. The V end lost 1 base, the J end lost 6 bases, and 11 bases lay between the germline ends. Germline assignment: CDR1 SGHRS and CDR2 YFSETQ. CDR3 sequence: CASSLSRGPEQYF. The CDR3 region has the DNA TGCGCCAGCAGCTTGTCTAGAGGGCCCGAGCAGTACTTC.

This clone was seen only a few times. This rearrangement joins TRBV18 to TRBJ2-2; 13 positions agree with TRBD2. With V trimmed by 3 bases and J by 6 bases, 4 bases remained unmatched. CDR1 and CDR2 (germline): KGHSH, LQKENI. The CDR3 is 16 residues long. The CDR3 DNA reads as TGTGCCAGCTCACCTCCGGGACTAGCGGGGTCCGGGGAGCTGTTTTTT. Translated, it gives CASSPPGLAGSGELFF.

The sample holds a few counts of this clone. The rearrangement joins TRBV5-1 to TRBJ2-1; possibly TRBD2 for D (6 bases). With 0 bases removed from V and 6 bases from J, the gap between germline ends came to 16 bases. The CDR3 totals 16 residues. From germline, CDR1 is SGHRS and CDR2 YFSETQ. The CDR3, as DNA: TGCGCCAGCAGCTTGGTGGGGGGTGTGGGACTCAATGAGCAGTTCTTC. Translation gives CASSLVGGVGLNEQFF.

This clone was detected a few times. V and J are TRBV9 and TRBJ2-3; 8 bases agree with TRBD1. Trimming removed 3 bases from V and 7 bases from J; junction bases left unmatched: 10. The CDR3 has 15 amino acids. Germline assignment: CDR1 SGDLS and CDR2 YYNGEE. CDR3 loop: CASSARTGNQHTQYF. CDR3 bases: TGTGCCAGCAGCGCCCGGACAGGGAATCAACATACGCAGTATTTT.

This chain connects TRBV4-3 to TRBJ1-6; 10 positions agree with TRBD1. V shed 0 bases and J 8 bases; nucleotides not matched to a gene: 7. Germline values: CDR1 LGHNA, CDR2 YSLEER. The CDR3 has 17 residues. This CDR3 reads CASSQDADRGGDSPLHF. CDR3 sequence (DNA): TGCGCCAGCAGCCAAGATGCGGACAGGGGGGGGGATTCACCCCTCCACTTT.

This clone has more than one count but fewer than ten. The chain is built from TRBV29-1 and TRBJ2-1; maybe TRBD1 (6 bases). Germline CDR1 reads SQVTM; CDR2 reads ANQGSEA. The CDR3 has 15 amino acids. V was trimmed by 4 bases and J by 7 bases, leaving 20 bases between them. CDR3 sequence reads: CSVGLGGGAMNEQFF. The CDR3 nucleotides read TGCAGCGTTGGCCTTGGTGGGGGCGCTATGAATGAGCAGTTCTTC.

The chain carries TRBV19 and TRBJ1-5, with 8 nucleotides matching TRBD1. V lost 7 bases and J lost 7; bases outside the gene matches: 6. The CDR3 totals 13 residues. Looked up from germline, CDR1 is LNHDA and CDR2 is SQIVND (reference sequence). CDR3 sequence (DNA): TGTGCCAGTACGAGGACAGGGAACCAGCCCCAGCATTTT. Its translation: CASTRTGNQPQHF.

The chain employs TRBV6-5 and TRBJ2-3; 7 nucleotides line up with TRBD1. The CDR3 spans 14 residues. V was clipped by 4 bases and J by 3 bases; unmatched bases: 4. Germline CDR1 and CDR2: MNHEY and SVGAGI. CDR3 nucleotide sequence: TGTGCCAGCAGTTCACACAGGGGAACAGATACGCAGTATTTT. Its translation is CASSSHRGTDTQYF.

The gene calls are TRBV6-5 and TRBJ2-7; 7 bases are shared with TRBD1. Germline V CDR1 and CDR2: MNHEY, SVGAGI. The CDR3 is made up of 15 amino acids. The ends lost 6 bases at V and 0 bases at J; junction bases unmatched: 8. The CDR3 loop is CASRRGQESSYEQYF. CDR3 bases: TGTGCCAGCAGGCGAGGACAGGAGAGCTCCTACGAGCAGTACTTC.

V is TRBV9 and J is TRBJ1-1; TRBD1 agrees at 9 bases. Germline-derived CDR1 and CDR2 are SGDLS and YYNGEE. Trimming took 3 bases from V and 4 from J; bases not matched to a gene: 7. The CDR3 has 15 residues. The chain's CDR3 is CASSARQGVTTEAFF. The CDR3, as DNA: TGTGCCAGCAGCGCAAGACAGGGGGTAACCACTGAAGCTTTCTTT.

This rearrangement joins TRBV6-1 to TRBJ1-1; D is unresolved. V was cut by 2 bases and J by 4 bases, with 11 bases left in between. The germline gives CDR1 MNHNS, CDR2 SASEGT. The CDR3 has 14 amino acids. The CDR3 bases are TGTGCCAGCAGTGAAATAGAGGGCGTCACTGAAGCTTTCTTT. It codes for CASSEIEGVTEAFF.

This chain links TRBV5-1 with TRBJ2-7, with a weak D call TRBD2 (5 bases). CDR1 SGHRS and CDR2 YFSETQ come from the germline V gene. The CDR3 extends over 15 amino acids. V was pared by 3 bases and J by 1 base, with 14 bases between. The CDR3 reads CASSWVAGASYEQYF. CDR3 coding DNA: TGCGCCAGCAGCTGGGTGGCGGGCGCTTCCTACGAGCAGTACTTC.

This clone was found many times. J is TRBJ2-5 and V is TRBV11-2, with 8 bases fitting TRBD1. V dropped 4 bases and J dropped 4; count of bases not matched to a gene: 8. CDR1 is SGHAT and CDR2 is FQNNGV in the germline V gene. The CDR3 consists of 15 residues. The CDR3 DNA sequence: TGTGCCAGCAGCTCGGGGAGGACAGGGATAGAGACCCAGTACTTC. It encodes CASSSGRTGIETQYF.

The CDR3 DNA reads TGTGCCAGCAGTTCCAGCGACAGGGGGAATGGCTACACCTTC. Protein: CASSSSDRGNGYTF. This chain joins TRBV27 and TRBJ1-2; 9 positions agree with TRBD1. The germline V gene encodes CDR1 MNHEY and CDR2 SMNVEV (reference sequence). With V trimmed by 4 bases and J by 6 bases, 6 bases remained unmatched. CDR3 length: 14 residues.